This T cell receptor (beta chain) was sequenced during a study of control samples from healthy donors and cancer patients. The V gene's germline CDR1 is KGHSH and CDR2 LQKENI. V shed 6 bases and J 2 bases; nucleotides not matched to a gene: 9. This CDR3 has 15 amino acids. The method was immunoSEQ multiplex PCR; TCRdb's version includes in-frame clones alone and lacks a portion of them. The data show around 99,000 clones, more than 85% seen once. The source material was blood. The sequence came from a woman in her 50s in good health. The J gene is TRBJ2-7, the V gene TRBV18; TRBD2 matches at 8 bases. The CDR3 loop is CASSRGAGVPYEQYF. The DNA for the CDR3 is TGTGCCAGCTCGCGAGGAGCGGGGGTCCCCTACGAGCAGTACTTC.